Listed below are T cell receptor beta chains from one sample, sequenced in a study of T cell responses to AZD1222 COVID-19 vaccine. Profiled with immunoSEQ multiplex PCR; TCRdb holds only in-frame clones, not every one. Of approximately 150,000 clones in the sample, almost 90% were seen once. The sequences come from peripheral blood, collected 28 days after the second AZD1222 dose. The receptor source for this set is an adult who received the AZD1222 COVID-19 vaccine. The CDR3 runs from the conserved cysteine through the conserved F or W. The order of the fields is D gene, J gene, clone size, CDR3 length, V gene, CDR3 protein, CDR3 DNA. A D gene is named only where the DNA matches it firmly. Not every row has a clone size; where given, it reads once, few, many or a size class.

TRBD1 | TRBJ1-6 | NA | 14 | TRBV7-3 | CASSVGTGSSPLHF | TGTGCCAGCAGCGTCGGGACAGGGAGTTCACCCCTCCACTTT
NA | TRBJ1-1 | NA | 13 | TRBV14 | CASSQAPWTEAFF | TGTGCCAGCAGCCAAGCCCCGTGGACTGAAGCTTTCTTT
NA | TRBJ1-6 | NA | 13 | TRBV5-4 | CASRASSQGPLHF | TGTGCCAGCAGAGCTTCCTCGCAGGGACCTCTCCACTTT
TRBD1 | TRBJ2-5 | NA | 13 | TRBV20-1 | CSASHRGQETQYF | TGCAGTGCTAGTCACAGGGGCCAAGAGACCCAGTACTTC
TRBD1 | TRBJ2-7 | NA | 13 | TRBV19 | CASRQGVLYEQYF | TGTGCCAGTAGGCAGGGGGTGCTCTACGAGCAGTACTTC
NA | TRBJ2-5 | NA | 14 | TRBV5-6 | CASSLFGVGETQYF | TGTGCCAGCAGCTTGTTCGGGGTGGGAGAGACCCAGTACTTC
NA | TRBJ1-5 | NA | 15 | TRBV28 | CASSRGTGNNQPQHF | TGTGCCAGCAGCCGGGGGACGGGAAACAATCAGCCCCAGCATTTT
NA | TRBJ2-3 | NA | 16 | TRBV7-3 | CASSLNERVTTDTQYF | TGTGCCAGCAGCTTAAACGAGCGGGTAACCACAGATACGCAGTATTTT
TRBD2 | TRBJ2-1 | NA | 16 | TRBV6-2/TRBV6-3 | CASSYHSGGSYNEQFF | TGTGCCAGCAGTTACCATAGCGGGGGCTCCTACAATGAGCAGTTCTTC
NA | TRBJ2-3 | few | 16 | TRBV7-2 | CASSPRQGGDTDTQYF | TGTGCCAGCAGCCCTCGACAGGGCGGGGACACAGATACGCAGTATTTT
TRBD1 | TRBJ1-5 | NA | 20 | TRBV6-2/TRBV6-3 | CASSHTGTGGRVGSNQPQHF | TGTGCCAGCAGCCATACGGGGACAGGGGGACGTGTAGGAAGCAATCAGCCCCAGCATTTT
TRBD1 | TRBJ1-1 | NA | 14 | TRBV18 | CASSPGQSAHEAFF | TGTGCCAGCTCACCGGGACAGAGTGCACATGAAGCTTTCTTT
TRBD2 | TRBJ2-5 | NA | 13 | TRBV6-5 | CASTDGGQETQYF | TGTGCCAGCACCGACGGGGGGCAAGAGACCCAGTACTTC
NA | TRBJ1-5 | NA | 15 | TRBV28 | CASSSTVYSNQPQHF | TGTGCCAGCAGTTCGACAGTCTATAGCAATCAGCCCCAGCATTTT
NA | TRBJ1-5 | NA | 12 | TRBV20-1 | CSASQQGVPQHF | TGCAGTGCTAGTCAGCAGGGAGTGCCCCAGCATTTT
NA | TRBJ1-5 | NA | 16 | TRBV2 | CASNLTPWISNQPQHF | TGTGCCAGCAACCTAACTCCCTGGATTAGCAATCAGCCCCAGCATTTT
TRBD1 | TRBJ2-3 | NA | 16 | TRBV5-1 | CASQPDRGINTDTQYF | TGCGCCAGCCAACCTGACAGGGGTATTAACACAGATACGCAGTATTTT
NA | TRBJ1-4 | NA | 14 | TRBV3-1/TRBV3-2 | CASSNGATNEKLFF | TGTGCCAGCAGCAACGGGGCGACTAATGAAAAACTGTTTTTT
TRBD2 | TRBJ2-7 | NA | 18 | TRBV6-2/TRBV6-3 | CASSYGRGLAESSYEQYF | TGTGCCAGCAGTTACGGAAGGGGACTAGCGGAGAGCTCCTACGAGCAGTACTTC
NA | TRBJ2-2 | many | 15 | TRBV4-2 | CASSQADLNTGELFF | TGTGCCAGCAGCCAAGCTGATCTAAACACCGGGGAGCTGTTTTTT
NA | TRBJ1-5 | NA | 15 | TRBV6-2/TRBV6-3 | CASSYSTVSNQPQHF | TGTGCCAGCAGTTACTCGACGGTTAGCAATCAGCCCCAGCATTTT
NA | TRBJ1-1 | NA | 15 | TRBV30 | CAWRSRAVGATEAFF | TGTGCCTGGAGAAGCAGGGCTGTGGGGGCCACTGAAGCTTTCTTT
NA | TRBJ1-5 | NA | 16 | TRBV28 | CASSPGTSYSNQPQHF | TGTGCCAGCAGTCCCGGGACAAGTTATAGCAATCAGCCCCAGCATTTT
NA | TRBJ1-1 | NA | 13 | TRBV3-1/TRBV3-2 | CASSQAMNTEAFF | TGTGCCAGCAGCCAAGCTATGAACACTGAAGCTTTCTTT
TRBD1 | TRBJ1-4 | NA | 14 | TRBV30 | CAWSTGTVMEKLFF | TGTGCCTGGAGTACCGGGACAGTAATGGAAAAACTGTTTTTT
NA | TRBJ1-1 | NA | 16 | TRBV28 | CATGTWVRGQNTEAFF | TGTGCCACCGGGACGTGGGTTAGGGGACAAAACACTGAAGCTTTCTTT
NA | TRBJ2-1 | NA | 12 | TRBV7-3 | CASREGSGEQFF | TGTGCCAGCAGGGAAGGGTCGGGTGAGCAGTTCTTC
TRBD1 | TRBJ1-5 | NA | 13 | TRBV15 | CATTDRDNQPQHF | TGTGCCACCACGGACAGGGACAATCAGCCCCAGCATTTT
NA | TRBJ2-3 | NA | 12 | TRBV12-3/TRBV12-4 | CASSWNRDTQYF | TGTGCCAGCAGCTGGAACCGGGATACGCAGTATTTT
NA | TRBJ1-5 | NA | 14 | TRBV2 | CASNKQDPNQPQHF | TGTGCCAGCAATAAACAGGACCCCAATCAGCCCCAGCATTTT
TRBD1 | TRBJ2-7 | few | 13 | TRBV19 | CASSTDRSYEQYF | TGTGCCAGTAGTACGGACAGGTCCTACGAGCAGTACTTC
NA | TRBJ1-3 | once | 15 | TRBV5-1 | CASSLASGSGNTIYF | TGCGCCAGCAGCTTGGCTTCCGGGTCTGGAAACACCATATATTTT
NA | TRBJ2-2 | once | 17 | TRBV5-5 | CASIPNRGVANTGELFF | TGTGCCAGCATCCCAAACCGTGGGGTAGCGAACACCGGGGAGCTGTTTTTT
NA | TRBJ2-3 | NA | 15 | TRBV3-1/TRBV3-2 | CASSQVGSRTDTQYF | TGTGCCAGCAGCCAAGTAGGGTCGCGCACAGATACGCAGTATTTT
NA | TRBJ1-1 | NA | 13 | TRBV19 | CASTRRLDTEAFF | TGTGCCAGTACGCGACGCCTGGACACTGAAGCTTTCTTT
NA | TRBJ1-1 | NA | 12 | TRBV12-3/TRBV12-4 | CASSPRATQAFF | TGTGCCAGCAGTCCACGGGCGACCCAAGCTTTCTTT
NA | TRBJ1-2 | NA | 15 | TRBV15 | CATSGSGETSSGYTF | TGTGCCACCAGCGGTAGTGGAGAAACCTCATCGGGCTACACCTTC
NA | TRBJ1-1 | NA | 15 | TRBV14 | CASSPLGAVRPEAFF | TGTGCCAGCAGCCCCCTAGGGGCCGTCCGACCTGAAGCTTTCTTT
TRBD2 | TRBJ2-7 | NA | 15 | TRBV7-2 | CASSLAGTSGYEQYF | TGTGCCAGCAGCTTAGCAGGGACTAGCGGTTACGAGCAGTACTTC
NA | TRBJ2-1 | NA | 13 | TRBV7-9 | CASSPSSYNEQFF | TGTGCCAGCAGCCCGAGCTCCTACAATGAGCAGTTCTTC
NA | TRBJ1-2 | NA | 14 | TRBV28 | CASSPMDGIYGYTF | TGTGCCAGCAGTCCTATGGACGGGATCTATGGCTACACCTTC
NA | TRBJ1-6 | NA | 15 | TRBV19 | CASTSTGARNSPLHF | TGTGCCAGTACCTCCACGGGGGCGCGTAATTCACCCCTCCACTTT
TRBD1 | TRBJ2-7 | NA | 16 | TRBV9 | CASSVGQGALSYEQYF | TGTGCCAGCAGCGTAGGACAGGGGGCTTTGTCTTACGAGCAGTACTTC
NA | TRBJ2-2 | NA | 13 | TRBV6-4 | CASSDYNTGELFF | TGTGCCAGCAGTGACTATAACACCGGGGAGCTGTTTTTT
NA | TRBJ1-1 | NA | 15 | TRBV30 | CAWSDTGTRNTEAFF | TGTGCCTGGAGCGATACCGGGACCAGGAACACTGAAGCTTTCTTT
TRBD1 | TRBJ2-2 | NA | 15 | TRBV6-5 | CASKLTGGEAGELFF | TGTGCCAGCAAATTAACAGGGGGCGAGGCCGGGGAGCTGTTTTTT
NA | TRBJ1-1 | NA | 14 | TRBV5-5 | CASSLDPLGTEAFF | TGTGCCAGCAGCTTAGATCCCTTGGGGACTGAAGCTTTCTTT
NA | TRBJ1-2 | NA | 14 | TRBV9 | CASSVGGSDYGYTF | TGTGCCAGCAGCGTAGGGGGATCGGACTATGGCTACACCTTC
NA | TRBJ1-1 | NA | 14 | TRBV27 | CASSQFQGTTEAFF | TGTGCCAGCAGTCAATTTCAGGGTACCACTGAAGCTTTCTTT
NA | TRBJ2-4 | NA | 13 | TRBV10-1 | CASSGGAKNIQYF | TGCGCCAGCAGCGGGGGTGCCAAAAACATTCAGTACTTC
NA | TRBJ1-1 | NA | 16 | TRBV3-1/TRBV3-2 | CASSQDPTGLNTEAFF | TGTGCCAGCAGCCAAGATCCTACAGGCCTGAACACTGAAGCTTTCTTT
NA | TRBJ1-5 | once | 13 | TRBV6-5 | CASSSDSRQPQHF | TGTGCCAGCAGTTCGGACAGTCGACAGCCCCAGCATTTT
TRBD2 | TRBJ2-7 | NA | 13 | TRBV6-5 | CAGGGSGSVEQYF | TGTGCCGGGGGGGGTAGCGGGAGTGTCGAGCAGTACTTC
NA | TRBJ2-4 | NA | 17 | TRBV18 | CASSPWGTGLAKNIQYF | TGTGCCAGCTCACCATGGGGGACCGGTTTAGCCAAAAACATTCAGTACTTC
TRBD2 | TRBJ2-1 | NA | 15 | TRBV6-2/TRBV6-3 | CASSQGLAGVNEQFF | TGTGCCAGCAGTCAAGGACTAGCGGGAGTTAATGAGCAGTTCTTC
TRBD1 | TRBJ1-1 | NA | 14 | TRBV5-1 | CASSSGQGNTEAFF | TGCGCCAGCAGCTCCGGACAGGGGAACACTGAAGCTTTCTTT
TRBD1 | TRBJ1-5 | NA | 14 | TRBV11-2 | CASSSTGGIQPQHF | TGTGCCAGCAGCTCGACAGGGGGAATTCAGCCCCAGCATTTT
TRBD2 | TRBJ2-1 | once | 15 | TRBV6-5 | CASSKQAGTYNEQFF | TGTGCCAGCAGCAAACAAGCGGGGACCTACAATGAGCAGTTCTTC
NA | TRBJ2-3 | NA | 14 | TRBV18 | CASSPYPESDTQYF | TGTGCCAGCTCACCATACCCGGAGTCAGATACGCAGTATTTT
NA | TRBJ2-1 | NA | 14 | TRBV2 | CASSGKGFYNEQFF | TGTGCCAGCAGTGGAAAGGGGTTCTACAATGAGCAGTTCTTC